This note documents a single T cell receptor (beta chain) sequence. As originally analysed: Estimation of nucleated cell counts relied on the amplification of reference gene primers. Measured with immunoSEQ multiplex PCR; TCRdb has only the in-frame clones, and not every one. V, J and clone size are those of that table, while D and trimming were read from the DNA. The sample consists of 100,000 or so clones, over 65% of them appearing once. The data were taken from a study of blood T cell repertoires in COVID-19. Looking at the study overall: Specimens from acute and convalescent COVID-19 originated in the United States, Italy and Spain. T cells, B-cell-depleted T cells, or PBMCs provided the cDNA or gDNA that served as material.

Germline CDR1 is MGHRA and CDR2 is YSYEKL. The CDR3 totals 14 residues. V was clipped by 2 bases and J by 4 bases, with 10 bases between them. The sequenced material came from peripheral blood. This TCR came from a human donor in a cohort sampled during active COVID-19. The chain is built from TRBV4-1 and TRBJ2-3; TRBD1 is a possible D gene (5 bases). CDR3 sequence reads: CASSQQTASDTQYF. In DNA form, the CDR3 reads TGCGCCAGCAGCCAACAGACAGCCTCAGATACGCAGTATTTT.